The following is a T cell receptor (beta chain) sequence with its context. PCR was performed using 60 Vbeta and 13 Jbeta primers. TCRdb keeps only in-frame clones here, not all; method: immunoSEQ multiplex PCR. The top ten clones hold approximately 2.4% of a sample with about 120,000 clones, over 60% of them seen once. This entry comes from a study of cytomegalovirus exposure and HLA in healthy donors. Across the whole study: Most donors, approximately 82% of over 350 genotyped, fell in the Caucasian-associated ancestry cluster.

Germline CDR1 reads MNHEY; CDR2 reads SVGAGI. The V segment lost 9 bases and the J segment 4 bases; nucleotides outside the gene matches: 7. This CDR3 comprises 14 residues. The V and J genes are TRBV6-5 and TRBJ2-1, with 9 bases matching TRBD1. The specimen sequenced was PBMCs. The clonotype originates from a female donor in good health and CMV-seronegative. CDR3 in DNA: TGTGCCAGGCACAACAGGGGGCGGTACAATGAGCAGTTCTTC. Amino acid sequence: CARHNRGRYNEQFF.